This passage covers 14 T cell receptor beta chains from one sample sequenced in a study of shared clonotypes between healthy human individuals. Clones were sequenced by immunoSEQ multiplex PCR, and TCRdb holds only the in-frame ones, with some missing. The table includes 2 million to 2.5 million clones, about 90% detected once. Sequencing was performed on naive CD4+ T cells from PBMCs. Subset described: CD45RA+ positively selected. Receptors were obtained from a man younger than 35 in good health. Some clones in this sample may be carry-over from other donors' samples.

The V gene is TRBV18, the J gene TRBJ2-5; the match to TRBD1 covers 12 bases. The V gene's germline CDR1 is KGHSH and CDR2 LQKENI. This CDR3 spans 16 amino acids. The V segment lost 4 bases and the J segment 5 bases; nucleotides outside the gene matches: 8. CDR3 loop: CASSLGQGASLETQYF. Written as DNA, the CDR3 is TGTGCCAGCTCACTGGGACAGGGGGCCAGCTTGGAGACCCAGTACTTC. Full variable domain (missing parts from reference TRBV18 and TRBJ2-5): NAGVMQNPRHLVRRRGQEARLRCSPMKGHSHVYWYRQLPEEGLKFMVYLQKENIIDESGMPKERFSAEFPKEGPSILRIQQVVRGDSAAYFCASSLGQGASLETQYFGPGTRLLVL.

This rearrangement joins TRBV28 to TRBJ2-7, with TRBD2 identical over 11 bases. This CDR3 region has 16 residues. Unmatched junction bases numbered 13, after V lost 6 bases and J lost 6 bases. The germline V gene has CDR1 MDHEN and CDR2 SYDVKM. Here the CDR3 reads CASRTLAGGPFLEQYF. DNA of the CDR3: TGTGCCAGCAGAACTTTAGCGGGAGGGCCCTTTCTCGAGCAGTACTTC.

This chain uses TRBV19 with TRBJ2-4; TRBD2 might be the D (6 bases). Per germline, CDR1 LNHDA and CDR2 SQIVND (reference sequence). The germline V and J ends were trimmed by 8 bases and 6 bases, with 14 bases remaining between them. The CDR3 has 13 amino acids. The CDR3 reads CASGGGLGNIQYF. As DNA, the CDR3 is TGTGCCAGTGGAGGAGGGCTGGGAAACATTCAGTACTTC.

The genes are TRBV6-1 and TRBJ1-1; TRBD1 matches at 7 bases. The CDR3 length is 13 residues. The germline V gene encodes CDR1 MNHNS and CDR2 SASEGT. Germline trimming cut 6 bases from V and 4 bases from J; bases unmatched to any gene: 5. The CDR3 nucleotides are TGTGCCAGCAGGACGACAGGGCCCACTGAAGCTTTCTTT. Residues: CASRTTGPTEAFF.

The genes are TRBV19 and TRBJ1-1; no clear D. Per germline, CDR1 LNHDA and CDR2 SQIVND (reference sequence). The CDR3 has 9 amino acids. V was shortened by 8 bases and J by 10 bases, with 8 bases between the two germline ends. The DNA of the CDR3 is TGTGCCAGTCCTGTACGAGCTTTCTTT. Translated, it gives CASPVRAFF.

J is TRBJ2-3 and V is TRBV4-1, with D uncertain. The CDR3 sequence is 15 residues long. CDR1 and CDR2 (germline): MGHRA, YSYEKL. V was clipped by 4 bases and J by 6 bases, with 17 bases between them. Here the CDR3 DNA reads TGCGCCAGCAGCCGAATTGGGCCTACCGGTGATACGCAGTATTTT. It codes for CASSRIGPTGDTQYF.

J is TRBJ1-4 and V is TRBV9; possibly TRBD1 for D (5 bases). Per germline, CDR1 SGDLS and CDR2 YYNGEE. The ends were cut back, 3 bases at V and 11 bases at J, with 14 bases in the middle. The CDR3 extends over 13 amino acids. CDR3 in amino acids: CASSGAVGEKLFF. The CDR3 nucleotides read TGTGCCAGCAGCGGAGCAGTGGGGGAGAAACTGTTTTTT.

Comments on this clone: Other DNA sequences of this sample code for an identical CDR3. For the CDR3, the DNA is TGTGCCAGCAGTCTACAGGGCCCAGATACGCAGTATTTT. As protein: CASSLQGPDTQYF. This rearrangement joins TRBV28 to TRBJ2-3, with D possibly being TRBD1 (6 bases). V dropped 5 bases and J dropped 4 bases, with 10 bases sitting between them. The CDR3 covers 13 residues. The germline gives CDR1 MDHEN, CDR2 SYDVKM.

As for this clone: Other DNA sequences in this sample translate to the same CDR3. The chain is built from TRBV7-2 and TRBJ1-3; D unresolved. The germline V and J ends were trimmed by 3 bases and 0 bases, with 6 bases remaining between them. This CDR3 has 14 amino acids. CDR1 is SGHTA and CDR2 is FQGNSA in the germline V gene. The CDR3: CASSLALSGNTIYF. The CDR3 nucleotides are TGTGCCAGCAGCTTGGCTCTCTCTGGAAACACCATATATTTT.

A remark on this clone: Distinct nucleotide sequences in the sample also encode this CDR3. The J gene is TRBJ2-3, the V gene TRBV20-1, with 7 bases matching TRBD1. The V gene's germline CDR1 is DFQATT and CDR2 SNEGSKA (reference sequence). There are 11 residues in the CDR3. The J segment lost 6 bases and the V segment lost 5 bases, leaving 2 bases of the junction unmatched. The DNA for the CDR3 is TGCAGTGCTCCACAGGGGGATACGCAGTATTTT. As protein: CSAPQGDTQYF.

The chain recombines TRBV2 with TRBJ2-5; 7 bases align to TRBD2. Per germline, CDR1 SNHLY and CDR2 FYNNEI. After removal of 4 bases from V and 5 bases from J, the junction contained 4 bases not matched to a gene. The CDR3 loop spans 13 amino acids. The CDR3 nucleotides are TGTGCCAGCAGTGTGGGGGGAGGGGAGACCCAGTACTTC. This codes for CASSVGGGETQYF.

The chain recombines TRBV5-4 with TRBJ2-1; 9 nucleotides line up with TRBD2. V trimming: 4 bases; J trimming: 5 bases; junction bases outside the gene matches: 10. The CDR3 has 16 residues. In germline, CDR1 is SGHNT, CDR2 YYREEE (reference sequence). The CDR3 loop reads CASSARLAEYDNEQFF. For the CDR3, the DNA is TGTGCCAGCAGCGCTCGACTAGCGGAATATGACAATGAGCAGTTCTTC.

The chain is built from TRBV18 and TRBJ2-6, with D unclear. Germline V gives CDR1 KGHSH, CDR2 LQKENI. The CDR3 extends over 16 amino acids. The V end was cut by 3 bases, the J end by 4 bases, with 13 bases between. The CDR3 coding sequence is TGTGCCAGCTCACCGCGGTCAGGCTCAGGGGCCAACGTCCTGACTTTC. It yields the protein CASSPRSGSGANVLTF.

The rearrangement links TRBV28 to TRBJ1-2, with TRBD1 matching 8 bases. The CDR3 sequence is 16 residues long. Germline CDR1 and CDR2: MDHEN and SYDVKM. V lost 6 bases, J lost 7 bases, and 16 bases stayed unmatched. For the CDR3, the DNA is TGTGCCAGCAGGACTCGGACAGGGTGGATGTATAGTGGCTACACCTTC. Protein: CASRTRTGWMYSGYTF.